The 12 T cell receptor beta chains presented below share a single source sample, sequenced in a study of CD8 T cells in ankylosing spondylitis (dated by TCRdb to between 2016 and 2019). Preparation of the library involved 5' RACE. Sequencing instrument: Illumina HiSeq 2500. The raw public data were reprocessed by TCRdb itself: fastp quality trimming at Q25, MiXCR clonotype calling, in-frame beta chains only. CDR3 protein sequences are deduplicated, and each keeps its most common genes and DNA. Recorded for this sample are 220,000 or so distinct CDR3 sequences; roughly a tenth of them occurred a single time. In total, the top ten clones hold about 19% of the sample. Sample: blood, either unsorted or a sorted T cell fraction (not recorded which). The source of these receptors is a male donor with ankylosing spondylitis or in good health (not recorded which).

CDR3 sequence (DNA): TGTGCCAGCAGTGACCCCGGACAGGGGTGGGCAGAGACCCAGTACTTC. It encodes CASSDPGQGWAETQYF. The V call is TRBV25-1, the J call TRBJ2-5, with 9 positions matching TRBD1. The germline V gene has CDR1 MGHDK and CDR2 SYGVNS. Germline trimming cut 3 bases from V and 4 bases from J; bases unmatched to any gene: 9. The CDR3 has 16 amino acids.

This clonotype was observed at least ten times. V is TRBV5-1 and J is TRBJ1-1; D gene unclear. The CDR3 length is 15 residues. The germline V gene has CDR1 SGHRS and CDR2 YFSETQ. Trimming stripped 6 bases from V and 0 bases from J, with 15 bases between. The CDR3 DNA reads as TGCGCCAGCACCGACCCCGCCGGCTTGAACACTGAAGCTTTCTTT. Encoded protein: CASTDPAGLNTEAFF. The full variable domain, with the rest looked up from reference TRBV5-1 and TRBJ1-1, is KAGVTQTPRYLIKTRGQQVTLSCSPISGHRSVSWYQQTPGQGLQFLFEYFSETQRNKGNFPGRFSGRQFSNSRSEMNVSTLELGDSALYLCASTDPAGLNTEAFFGQGTRLTVV.

This clonotype was seen ten or more times. The V gene is TRBV20-1, the J gene TRBJ1-2; TRBD1 matches 7 bases. From germline, CDR1 is DFQATT and CDR2 SNEGSKA (reference sequence). V gave up 3 bases and J gave up 7 bases; unmatched junction bases: 5. The CDR3 loop spans 12 amino acids. The CDR3 sequence: CSASITGAGYTF. Written as DNA, the CDR3 is TGCAGTGCTAGTATAACAGGGGCTGGCTACACCTTC.

The chain has TRBV12-3 or TRBV12-4 and TRBJ2-3, with 12 bases aligning to TRBD2. There are 15 residues in the CDR3. The trim removed 6 bases at V and 6 bases at J, leaving 7 bases unmatched. DNA of the CDR3: TGTGCCAGCAGCCCTAGCGGGGGGGCCTGGGATACGCAGTATTTT. Amino acids: CASSPSGGAWDTQYF.

This clonotype was seen once. This may be a read error, as it is one base from a much larger clone. The CDR3 does not end in the conserved phenylalanine or tryptophan, so this is likely a read error. As DNA, the CDR3 is TGTGCCAGCAGCCCTGGGACAGGGGGCACAGATACGCAGTATTTA. It encodes CASSPGTGGTDTQYL. The chain recombines TRBV9 with TRBJ2-3, with 10 nucleotides matching TRBD1. V lost 4 bases, J lost 1 base, and 3 bases stayed unmatched. CDR3 length: 15 amino acids. Germline V lookup: CDR1 SGDLS, CDR2 YYNGEE.

The J gene is TRBJ1-2, the V gene TRBV10-3; no clear D gene. CDR3 length: 13 residues. CDR1 ENHRY and CDR2 SYGVKD come from the germline V gene. V shed 10 bases and J shed 3 bases, with 15 bases lying between them. In nucleotides, the CDR3 is TGTGCCACCCGGGATGACCGGGACTATGGCTACACCTTC. Translation gives CATRDDRDYGYTF.

This clonotype was recorded at least ten times. The CDR3 is CASSQTPSGWETQYF. In nucleotides, the CDR3 is TGTGCCAGCAGCCAGACTCCTAGCGGATGGGAGACCCAGTACTTC. The chain combines TRBV5-6 with TRBJ2-5; 7 positions match TRBD2. Germline CDR1 SGHDT, CDR2 YYEEEE. This CDR3 has 15 amino acids. V trimming: 4 bases; J trimming: 5 bases; junction bases outside the gene matches: 11.

There are a few counts of this clonotype. The chain has TRBV5-1 and TRBJ2-1; 9 bases fit TRBD1. The J segment lost 10 bases and the V segment lost 0 bases, leaving 5 bases of the junction unmatched. The germline CDR1 and CDR2 sequences are SGHRS and YFSETQ. CDR3 length equals 14 residues. As DNA, the CDR3 is TGCGCCAGCAGCTTGGAACAGGGGGCGAGGGAGCAGTTCTTC. Translation gives CASSLEQGAREQFF.

On this clonotype: An end of the junction does not agree with germline; a read error may underlie this. This chain uses TRBV5-6 with TRBJ2-4; TRBD1 matches 8 bases. The CDR3 sequence is 16 residues long. CDR1 is SGHDT, CDR2 YYEEEE, per germline. DNA for the CDR3: TGTGCCAGCAGCCAAGGGACAGGCGACGCCAAAAACATTCCGTACTTC. This sequence encodes CASSQGTGDAKNIPYF.

This clonotype has ten or more counts. The CDR3 here is CASSQELGIDEQFF. CDR3 DNA: TGTGCCAGCAGCCAAGAGCTGGGGATCGATGAGCAGTTCTTC. The chain has TRBV4-2 and TRBJ2-1; D not resolved. CDR3 length: 14 amino acids. V was trimmed by 0 bases and J by 8 bases, leaving 11 bases between them. Germline CDR1 and CDR2: LGHNA and YNFKEQ.

This clonotype was observed a handful of times. The genes are TRBV20-1 and TRBJ2-4, with D possibly being TRBD1 (6 bases). Looked up from germline, CDR1 is DFQATT and CDR2 is SNEGSKA (reference sequence). The CDR3 runs 13 residues. Trimming shortened V by 3 bases and J by 8 bases, and 14 bases separated the two germline ends. CDR3 in amino acids: CSASQGLGDIQYF. The CDR3 DNA sequence: TGCAGTGCTAGTCAGGGGTTGGGAGACATTCAGTACTTC.

This clonotype was picked up many times. V and J are TRBV6-1 and TRBJ1-3; D is undetermined. Deletions cut 0 bases from V and 0 bases from J, with 6 bases between. The CDR3 runs to 15 residues. Germline V gives CDR1 MNHNS, CDR2 SASEGT. The DNA for the CDR3 is TGTGCCAGCAGTGAAGCCCCCACCTCTGGAAACACCATATATTTT. It codes for CASSEAPTSGNTIYF.